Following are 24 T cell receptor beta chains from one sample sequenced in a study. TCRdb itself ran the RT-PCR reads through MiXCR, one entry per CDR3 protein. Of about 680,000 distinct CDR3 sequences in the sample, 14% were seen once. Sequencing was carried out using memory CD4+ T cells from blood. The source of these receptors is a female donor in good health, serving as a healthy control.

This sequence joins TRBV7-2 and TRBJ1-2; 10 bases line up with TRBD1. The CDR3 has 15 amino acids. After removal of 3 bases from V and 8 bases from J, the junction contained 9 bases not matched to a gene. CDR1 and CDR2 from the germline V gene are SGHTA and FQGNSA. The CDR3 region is CASSFMRQGAAGYTF. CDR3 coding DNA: TGTGCCAGCAGCTTTATGAGACAGGGGGCGGCCGGCTACACCTTC. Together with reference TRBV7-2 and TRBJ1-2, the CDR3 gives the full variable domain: GAGVSQSPSNKVTEKGKDVELRCDPISGHTALYWYRQSLGQGLEFLIYFQGNSAPDKSGLPSDRFSAERTGGSVSTLTIQRTQQEDSAVYLCASSFMRQGAAGYTFGSGTRLTVV.

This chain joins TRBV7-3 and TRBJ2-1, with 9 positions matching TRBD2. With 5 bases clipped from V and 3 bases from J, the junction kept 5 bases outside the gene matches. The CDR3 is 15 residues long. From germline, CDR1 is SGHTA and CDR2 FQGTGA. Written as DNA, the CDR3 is TGTGCCAGCAGCCCGCGGGGGGGCAACTACAATGAGCAGTTCTTC. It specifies CASSPRGGNYNEQFF.

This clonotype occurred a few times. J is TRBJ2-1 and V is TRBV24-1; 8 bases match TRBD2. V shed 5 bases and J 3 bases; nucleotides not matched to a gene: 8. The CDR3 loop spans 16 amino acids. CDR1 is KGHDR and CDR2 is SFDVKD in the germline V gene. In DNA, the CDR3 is TGTGCCACCAGTGGCTACCTAGCGGGTGGCTACAATGAGCAGTTCTTC. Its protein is CATSGYLAGGYNEQFF.

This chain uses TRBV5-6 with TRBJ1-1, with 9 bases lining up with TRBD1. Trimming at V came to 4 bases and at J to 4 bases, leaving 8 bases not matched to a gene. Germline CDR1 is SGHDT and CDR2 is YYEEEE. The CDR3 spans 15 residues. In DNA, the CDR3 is TGTGCCAGCAGCCGGACAGGGGAAGGGAGCACTGAAGCTTTCTTT. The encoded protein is CASSRTGEGSTEAFF. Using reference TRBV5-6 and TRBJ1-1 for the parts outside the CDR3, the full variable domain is DAGVTQSPTHLIKTRGQQVTLRCSPKSGHDTVSWYQQALGQGPQFIFQYYEEEERQRGNFPDRFSGHQFPNYSSELNVNALLLGDSALYLCASSRTGEGSTEAFFGQGTRLTVV.

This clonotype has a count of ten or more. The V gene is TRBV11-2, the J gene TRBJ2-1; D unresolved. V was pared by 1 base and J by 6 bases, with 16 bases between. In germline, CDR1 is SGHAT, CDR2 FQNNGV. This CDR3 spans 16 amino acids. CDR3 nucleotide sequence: TGTGCCAGCAGCTTAGGCCTTGGGTGGGGAATCAATGAGCAGTTCTTC. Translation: CASSLGLGWGINEQFF.

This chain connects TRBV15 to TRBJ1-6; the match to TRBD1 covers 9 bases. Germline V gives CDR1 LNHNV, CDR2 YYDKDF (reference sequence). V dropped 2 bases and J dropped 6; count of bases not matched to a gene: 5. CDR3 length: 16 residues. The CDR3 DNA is TGTGCCACCAGCAGATGGGGACAGGGCATTAATTCACCCCTCCACTTT. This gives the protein CATSRWGQGINSPLHF.

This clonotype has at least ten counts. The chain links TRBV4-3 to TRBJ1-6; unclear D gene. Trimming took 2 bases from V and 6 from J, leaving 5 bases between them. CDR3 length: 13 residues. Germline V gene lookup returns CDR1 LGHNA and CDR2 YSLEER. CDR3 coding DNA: TGCGCCAGCAGCCAATCCCGTAATTCACCCCTCCACTTT. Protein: CASSQSRNSPLHF.

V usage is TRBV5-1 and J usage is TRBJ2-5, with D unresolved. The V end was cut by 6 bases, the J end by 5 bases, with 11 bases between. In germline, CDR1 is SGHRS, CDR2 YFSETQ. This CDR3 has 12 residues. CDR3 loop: CASTDLAETQYF. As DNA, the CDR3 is TGCGCCAGCACGGACCTGGCGGAGACCCAGTACTTC.

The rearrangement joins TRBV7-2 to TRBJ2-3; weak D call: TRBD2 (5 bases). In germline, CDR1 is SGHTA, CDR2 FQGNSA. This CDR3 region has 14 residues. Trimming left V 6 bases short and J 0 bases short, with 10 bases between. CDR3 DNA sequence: TGTGCCAGCAGAGCGGTGTACAGCACAGATACGCAGTATTTT. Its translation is CASRAVYSTDTQYF. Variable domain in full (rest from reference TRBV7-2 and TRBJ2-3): GAGVSQSPSNKVTEKGKDVELRCDPISGHTALYWYRQSLGQGLEFLIYFQGNSAPDKSGLPSDRFSAERTGGSVSTLTIQRTQQEDSAVYLCASRAVYSTDTQYFGPGTRLTVL.

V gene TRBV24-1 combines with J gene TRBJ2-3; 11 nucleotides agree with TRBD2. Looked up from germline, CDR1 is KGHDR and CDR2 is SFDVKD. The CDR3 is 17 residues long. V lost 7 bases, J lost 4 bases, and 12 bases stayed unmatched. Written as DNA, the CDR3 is TGTGCCACCAGGGATAATCGGGTAGCGGGGGGGTCAGATACGCAGTATTTT. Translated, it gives CATRDNRVAGGSDTQYF.

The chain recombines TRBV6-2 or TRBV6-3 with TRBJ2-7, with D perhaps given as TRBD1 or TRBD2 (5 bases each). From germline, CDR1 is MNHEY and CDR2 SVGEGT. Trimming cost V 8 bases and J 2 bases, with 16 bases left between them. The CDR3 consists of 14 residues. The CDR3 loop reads CASGRWDDPYEQYF. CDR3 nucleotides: TGTGCCAGCGGACGGTGGGACGACCCCTACGAGCAGTACTTC.

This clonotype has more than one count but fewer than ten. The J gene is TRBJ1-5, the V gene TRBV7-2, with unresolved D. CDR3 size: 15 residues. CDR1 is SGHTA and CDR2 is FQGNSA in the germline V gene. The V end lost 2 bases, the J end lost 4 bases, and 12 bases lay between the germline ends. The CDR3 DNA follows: TGTGCCAGCAGCTTAAATGGGATGGGAAATCAGCCCCAGCATTTT. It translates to CASSLNGMGNQPQHF. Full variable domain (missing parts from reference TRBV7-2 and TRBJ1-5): GAGVSQSPSNKVTEKGKDVELRCDPISGHTALYWYRQSLGQGLEFLIYFQGNSAPDKSGLPSDRFSAERTGGSVSTLTIQRTQQEDSAVYLCASSLNGMGNQPQHFGDGTRLSIL.

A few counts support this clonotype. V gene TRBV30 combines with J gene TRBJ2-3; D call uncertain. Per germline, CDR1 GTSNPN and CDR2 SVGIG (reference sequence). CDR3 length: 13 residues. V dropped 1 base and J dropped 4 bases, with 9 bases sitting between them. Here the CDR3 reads CAWSAGVADTQYF. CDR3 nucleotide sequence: TGTGCCTGGAGTGCTGGGGTAGCAGATACGCAGTATTTT.

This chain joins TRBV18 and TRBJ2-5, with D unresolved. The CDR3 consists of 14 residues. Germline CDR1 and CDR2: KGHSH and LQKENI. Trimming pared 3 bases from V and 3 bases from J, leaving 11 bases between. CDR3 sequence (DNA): TGTGCCAGCTCACCGTCTAGGGCAGAAGAGACCCAGTACTTC. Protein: CASSPSRAEETQYF.

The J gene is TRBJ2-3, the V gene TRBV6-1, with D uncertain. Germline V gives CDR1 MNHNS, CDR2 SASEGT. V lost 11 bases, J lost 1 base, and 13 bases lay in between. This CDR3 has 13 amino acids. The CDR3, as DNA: TGTGCCGGGTCACTAAGCGGCACAGATACGCAGTATTTT. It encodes CAGSLSGTDTQYF.

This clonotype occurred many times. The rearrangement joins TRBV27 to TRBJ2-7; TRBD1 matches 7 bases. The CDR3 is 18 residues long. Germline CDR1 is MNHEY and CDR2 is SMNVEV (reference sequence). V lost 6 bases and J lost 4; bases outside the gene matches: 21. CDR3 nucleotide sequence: TGTGCCAGCAGCTCTCAGATGCCTCGACAGGGTTGGGGATACGAGCAGTACTTC. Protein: CASSSQMPRQGWGYEQYF.

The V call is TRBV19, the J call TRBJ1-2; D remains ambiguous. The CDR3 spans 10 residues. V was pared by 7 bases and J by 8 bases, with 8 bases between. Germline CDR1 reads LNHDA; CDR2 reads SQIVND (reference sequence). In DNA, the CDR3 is TGTGCCAGTATCGAACCGGGCTACACCTTC. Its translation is CASIEPGYTF.

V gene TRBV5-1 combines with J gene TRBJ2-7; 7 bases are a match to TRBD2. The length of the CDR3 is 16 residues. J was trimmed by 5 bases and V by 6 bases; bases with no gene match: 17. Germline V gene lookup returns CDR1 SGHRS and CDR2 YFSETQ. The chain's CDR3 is CASTLSGGGSFNEQYF. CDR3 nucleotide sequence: TGCGCCAGCACCCTGTCGGGCGGCGGGAGTTTTAACGAGCAGTACTTC.

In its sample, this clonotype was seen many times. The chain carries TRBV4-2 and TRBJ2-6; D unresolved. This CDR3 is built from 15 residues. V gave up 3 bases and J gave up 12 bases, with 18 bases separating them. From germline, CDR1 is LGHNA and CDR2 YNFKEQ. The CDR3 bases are TGTGCCAGCAGCCAGGGATTATCCGAGATTCGCGTCCTGACTTTC. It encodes CASSQGLSEIRVLTF.

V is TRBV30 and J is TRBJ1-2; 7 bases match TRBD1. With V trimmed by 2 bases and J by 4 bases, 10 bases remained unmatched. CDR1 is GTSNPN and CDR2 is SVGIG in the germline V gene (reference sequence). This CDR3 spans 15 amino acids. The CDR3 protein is CAWSRGGGGGYGYTF. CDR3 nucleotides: TGTGCCTGGAGTAGAGGAGGGGGCGGTGGCTATGGCTACACCTTC.

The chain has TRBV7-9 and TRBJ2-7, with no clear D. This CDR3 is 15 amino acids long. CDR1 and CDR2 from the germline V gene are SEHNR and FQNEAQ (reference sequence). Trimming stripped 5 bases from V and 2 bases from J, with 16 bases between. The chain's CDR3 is CASSPKLDGTYEQYF. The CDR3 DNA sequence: TGTGCCAGCAGCCCCAAGTTGGACGGCACCTACGAGCAGTACTTC. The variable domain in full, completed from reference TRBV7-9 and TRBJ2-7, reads DTGVSQNPRHKITKRGQNVTFRCDPISEHNRLYWYRQTLGQGPEFLTYFQNEAQLEKSRLLSDRFSAERPKGSFSTLEIQRTEQGDSAMYLCASSPKLDGTYEQYFGPGTRLTVT.

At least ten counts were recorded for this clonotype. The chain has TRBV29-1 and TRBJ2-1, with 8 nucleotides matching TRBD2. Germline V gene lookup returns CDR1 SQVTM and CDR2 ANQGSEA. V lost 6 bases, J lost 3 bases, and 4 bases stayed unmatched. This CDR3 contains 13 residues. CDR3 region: CSVPREGYNEQFF. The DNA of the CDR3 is TGCAGCGTACCACGGGAGGGCTACAATGAGCAGTTCTTC.

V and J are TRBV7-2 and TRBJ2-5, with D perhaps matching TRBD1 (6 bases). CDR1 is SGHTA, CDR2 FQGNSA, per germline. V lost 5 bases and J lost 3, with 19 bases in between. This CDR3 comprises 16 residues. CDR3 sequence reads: CASSTGLGEPEETQYF. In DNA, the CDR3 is TGTGCCAGCAGCACAGGGCTCGGGGAACCCGAAGAGACCCAGTACTTC.

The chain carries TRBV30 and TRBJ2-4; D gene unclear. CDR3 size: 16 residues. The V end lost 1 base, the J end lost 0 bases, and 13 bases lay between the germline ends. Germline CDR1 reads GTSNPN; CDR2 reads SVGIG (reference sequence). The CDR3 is CAWSDPLYSAKNIQYF. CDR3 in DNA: TGTGCCTGGAGTGACCCACTTTACTCAGCCAAAAACATTCAGTACTTC.